Shown below are 8 T cell receptor beta chains from a single sample sequenced in a study of Ad26.COV2.S vaccination and SARS-CoV-2 variants. TCRdb keeps only in-frame clones here, not all; method: immunoSEQ multiplex PCR. The sample contains roughly 180,000 clones, around 85% of which appear only once. The specimen comprised peripheral blood, sampled after recovery from COVID-19. The origin of the receptors is a human donor who had recovered from COVID-19.

The chain has TRBV7-3 and TRBJ2-5; TRBD2 is a possible D gene (6 bases). V was shortened by 1 base and J by 5 bases, with 14 bases between the two germline ends. This CDR3 contains 15 residues. Germline V lookup: CDR1 SGHTA, CDR2 FQGTGA. CDR3 bases: TGTGCCAGCAGCTTAATAGGGACTGCCGGTGAGACCCAGTACTTC. It is translated as CASSLIGTAGETQYF.

This chain connects TRBV29-1 to TRBJ2-1, with D unresolved. CDR1 is SQVTM and CDR2 is ANQGSEA in the germline V gene. Trimming took off 2 bases at V and 9 bases at J, with 11 bases between the two ends. The CDR3 contains 12 residues. CDR3 in DNA: TGCAGCGTTGAAAGGGCAGTCGGTGAGCAGTTCTTC. It yields the protein CSVERAVGEQFF.

The chain couples TRBV3-1 (or the pseudogene TRBV3-2) to TRBJ2-1; tentative D call: TRBD2 (7 bases). Germline V gene lookup returns CDR1 LGHDT and CDR2 YNNKEL (reference sequence). CDR3 size: 15 residues. The V and J ends lost 3 bases and 6 bases respectively, with 15 bases between them. The CDR3 nucleotides are TGTGCCAGCAGCCATTCCAGCGGGACAACCAATGAGCAGTTCTTC. Encoded protein: CASSHSSGTTNEQFF.

The chain combines TRBV19 with TRBJ2-1, with TRBD2 matching over 7 bases. CDR3 length: 15 residues. The germline gives CDR1 LNHDA, CDR2 SQIVND (reference sequence). Trimming took 2 bases from V and 7 from J; bases not matched to a gene: 8. The chain's CDR3 is CASSISLAAGNEQFF. For the CDR3, the DNA is TGTGCCAGTAGTATATCCCTAGCGGCGGGGAATGAGCAGTTCTTC.

The chain couples TRBV2 to TRBJ2-5, with D possibly TRBD2 on 6 matching bases. V shed 6 bases and J shed 4 bases, with 9 bases lying between them. CDR3 length: 12 residues. CDR1 is SNHLY and CDR2 is FYNNEI in the germline V gene. The CDR3 bases are TGTGCCAGCAGGTACGGGAGAGAGACCCAGTACTTC. Protein product: CASRYGRETQYF.

This rearrangement joins TRBV5-1 to TRBJ2-3; TRBD1 might be the D (6 bases). The CDR3 sequence is 15 residues long. Germline CDR1 and CDR2: SGHRS and YFSETQ. Trimming stripped 5 bases from V and 3 bases from J, with 16 bases between. The CDR3 DNA reads as TGCGCCAGCAGGACCGGGACATCCGGAACAGATACGCAGTATTTT. This translates into CASRTGTSGTDTQYF.

This chain connects TRBV7-9 to TRBJ2-3, with a weak D call TRBD2 (5 bases). The CDR3 extends over 17 amino acids. Germline CDR1 SEHNR, CDR2 FQNEAQ (reference sequence). V was trimmed by 3 bases and J by 0 bases, leaving 16 bases between them. The CDR3 DNA reads as TGTGCCAGCAGCTTCGTCGGTACCCAGCGGAGCACAGATACGCAGTATTTT. Its protein is CASSFVGTQRSTDTQYF.

The CDR3 nucleotides are TGCAGCGTTGCGGACTCAGGGGCATGGGGCTACACCTTC. Protein: CSVADSGAWGYTF. The V call is TRBV29-1, the J call TRBJ1-2; D might be TRBD1 (6 bases). Trimming left V 4 bases short and J 8 bases short, with 17 bases between. This CDR3 region has 13 residues. The germline V gene encodes CDR1 SQVTM and CDR2 ANQGSEA.